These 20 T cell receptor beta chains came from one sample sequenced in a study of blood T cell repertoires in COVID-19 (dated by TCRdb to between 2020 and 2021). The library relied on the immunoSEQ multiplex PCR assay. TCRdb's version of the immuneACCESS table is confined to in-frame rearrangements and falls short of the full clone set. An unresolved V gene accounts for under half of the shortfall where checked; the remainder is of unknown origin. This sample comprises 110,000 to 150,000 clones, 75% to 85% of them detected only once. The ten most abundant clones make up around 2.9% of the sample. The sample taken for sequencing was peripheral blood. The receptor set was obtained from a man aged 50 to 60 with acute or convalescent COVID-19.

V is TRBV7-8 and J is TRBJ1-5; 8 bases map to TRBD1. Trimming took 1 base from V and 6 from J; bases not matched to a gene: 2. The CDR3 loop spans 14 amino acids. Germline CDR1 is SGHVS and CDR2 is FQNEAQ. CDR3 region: CASSLGTGPQPQHF. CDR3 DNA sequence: TGTGCCAGCAGCTTAGGGACAGGGCCTCAGCCCCAGCATTTT.

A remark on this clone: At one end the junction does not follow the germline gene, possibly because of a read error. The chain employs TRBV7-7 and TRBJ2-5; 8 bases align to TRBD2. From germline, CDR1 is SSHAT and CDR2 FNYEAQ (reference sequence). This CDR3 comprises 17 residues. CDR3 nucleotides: TGTGCTAGCAGCTTAGGAGTCTTAGCGGGAAATCAAGAGACCCAGTACTTC. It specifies CASSLGVLAGNQETQYF.

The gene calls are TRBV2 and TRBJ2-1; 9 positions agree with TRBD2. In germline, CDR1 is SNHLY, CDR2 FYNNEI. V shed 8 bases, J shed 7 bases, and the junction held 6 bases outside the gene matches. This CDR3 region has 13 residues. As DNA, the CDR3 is TGTGCCAGCGTCCGGACTAGCGTGAATGAGCAGTTCTTC. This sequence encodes CASVRTSVNEQFF.

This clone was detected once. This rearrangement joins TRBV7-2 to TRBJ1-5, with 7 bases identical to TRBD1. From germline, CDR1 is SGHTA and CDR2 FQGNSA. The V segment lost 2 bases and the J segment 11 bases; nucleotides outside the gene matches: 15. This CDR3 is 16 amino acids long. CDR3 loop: CASSLQRGLAGGAQHF. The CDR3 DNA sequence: TGTGCCAGCAGCTTACAGCGGGGGTTAGCAGGGGGGGCCCAGCATTTT.

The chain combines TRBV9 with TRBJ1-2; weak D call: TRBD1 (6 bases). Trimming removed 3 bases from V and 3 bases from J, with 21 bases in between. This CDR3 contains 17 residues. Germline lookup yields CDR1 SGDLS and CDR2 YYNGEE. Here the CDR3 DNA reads TGTGCCAGCAGCGCCGGAGGGGGGGCGCAGGCCTACTATGGCTACACCTTC. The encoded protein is CASSAGGGAQAYYGYTF.

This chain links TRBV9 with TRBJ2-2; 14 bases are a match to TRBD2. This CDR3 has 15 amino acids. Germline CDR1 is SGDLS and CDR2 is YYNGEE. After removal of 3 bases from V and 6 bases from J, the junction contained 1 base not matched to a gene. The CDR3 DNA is TGTGCCAGCAGCGGACTAGCGGGGGGGCCCGGGGAGCTGTTTTTT. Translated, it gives CASSGLAGGPGELFF.

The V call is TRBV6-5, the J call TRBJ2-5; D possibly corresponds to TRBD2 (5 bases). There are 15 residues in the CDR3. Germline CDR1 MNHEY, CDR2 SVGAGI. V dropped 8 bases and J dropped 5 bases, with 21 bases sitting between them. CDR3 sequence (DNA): TGTGCCAGCTCGACTCCGGGATCTGTGTGGGAGACCCAGTACTTC. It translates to CASSTPGSVWETQYF.

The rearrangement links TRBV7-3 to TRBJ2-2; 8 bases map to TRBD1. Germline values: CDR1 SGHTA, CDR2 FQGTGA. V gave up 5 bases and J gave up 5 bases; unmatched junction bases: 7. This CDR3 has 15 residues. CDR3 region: CASSPRTGNTGELFF. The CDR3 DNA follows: TGTGCCAGCAGCCCCAGGACAGGGAATACCGGGGAGCTGTTTTTT. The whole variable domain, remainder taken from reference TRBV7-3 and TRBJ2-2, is GAGVSQTPSNKVTEKGKYVELRCDPISGHTALYWYRQSLGQGPEFLIYFQGTGAADDSGLPNDRFFAVRPEGSVSTLKIQRTERGDSAVYLCASSPRTGNTGELFFGEGSRLTVL.

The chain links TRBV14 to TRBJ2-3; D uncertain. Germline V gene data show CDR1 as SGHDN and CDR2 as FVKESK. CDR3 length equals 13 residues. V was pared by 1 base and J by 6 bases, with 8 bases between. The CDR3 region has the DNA TGTGCCAGCAGCCAAGTTGTTTCGGATACGCAGTATTTT. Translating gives CASSQVVSDTQYF.

DNA of the CDR3: TGTGCCAGCAGCGTAGGAGGACAGGGCTTGAACACTGAAGCTTTCTTT. The encoded protein is CASSVGGQGLNTEAFF. The chain has TRBV9 and TRBJ1-1; the match to TRBD1 covers 8 bases. Germline CDR1 SGDLS, CDR2 YYNGEE. CDR3 length: 16 amino acids. V was pared by 0 bases and J by 0 bases, with 4 bases of the junction left unmatched.

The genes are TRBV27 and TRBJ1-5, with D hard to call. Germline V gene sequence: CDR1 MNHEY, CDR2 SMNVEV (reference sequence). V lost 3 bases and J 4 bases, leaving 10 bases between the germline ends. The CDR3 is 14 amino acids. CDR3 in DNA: TGTGCCAGCAGTTTTTGGCAACGTAATCAGCCCCAGCATTTT. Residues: CASSFWQRNQPQHF.

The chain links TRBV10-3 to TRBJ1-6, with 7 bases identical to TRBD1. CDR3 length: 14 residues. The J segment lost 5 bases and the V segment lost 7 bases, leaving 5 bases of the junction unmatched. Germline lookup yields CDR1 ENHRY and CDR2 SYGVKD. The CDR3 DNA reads TGTGCCATCAAATCAGGGGGGAATAATTCACCCCTCCACTTT. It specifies CAIKSGGNNSPLHF.

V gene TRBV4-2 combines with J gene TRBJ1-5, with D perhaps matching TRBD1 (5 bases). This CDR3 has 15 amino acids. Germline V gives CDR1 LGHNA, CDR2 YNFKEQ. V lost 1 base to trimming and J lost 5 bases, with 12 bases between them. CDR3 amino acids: CASSQAPGEDQPQHF. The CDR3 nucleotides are TGTGCCAGCAGCCAAGCGCCGGGGGAGGATCAGCCCCAGCATTTT.

Written as DNA, the CDR3 is TGTGCCAGCAGGGGCTCCCTCAACTATGGCTACACCTTC. This gives the protein CASRGSLNYGYTF. The V and J genes are TRBV6-5 and TRBJ1-2; the D is unclear. Trimming left V 6 bases short and J 2 bases short, with 10 bases between. This CDR3 is built from 13 residues. Per the germline V gene, CDR1 is MNHEY and CDR2 is SVGAGI.

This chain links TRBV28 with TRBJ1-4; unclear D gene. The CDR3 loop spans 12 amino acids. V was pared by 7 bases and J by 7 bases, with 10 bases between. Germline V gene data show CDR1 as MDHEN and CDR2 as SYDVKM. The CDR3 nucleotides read TGTGCCAGCATGCCGGCAGGTGAAAAACTGTTTTTT. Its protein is CASMPAGEKLFF. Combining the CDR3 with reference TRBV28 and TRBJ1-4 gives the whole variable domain DVKVTQSSRYLVKRTGEKVFLECVQDMDHENMFWYRQDPGLGLRLIYFSYDVKMKEKGDIPEGYSVSREKKERFSLILESASTNQTSMYLCASMPAGEKLFFGSGTQLSVL.

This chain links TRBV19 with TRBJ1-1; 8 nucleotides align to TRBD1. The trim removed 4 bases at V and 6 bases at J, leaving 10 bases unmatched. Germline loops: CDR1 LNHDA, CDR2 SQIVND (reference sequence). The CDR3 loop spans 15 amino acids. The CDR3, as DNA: TGTGCCAGTAGTACCAGGGGGCAGGTTTGGTCTGAAGCTTTCTTT. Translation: CASSTRGQVWSEAFF.

The CDR3 region is CATSDFAGANVLTF. The CDR3 nucleotides read TGTGCCACCAGTGATTTCGCTGGGGCCAACGTCCTGACTTTC. The chain links TRBV24-1 to TRBJ2-6, with D hard to call. The CDR3 has 14 amino acids. Trimming pared 1 base from V and 2 bases from J, leaving 2 bases between. Germline V gene sequence: CDR1 KGHDR, CDR2 SFDVKD.

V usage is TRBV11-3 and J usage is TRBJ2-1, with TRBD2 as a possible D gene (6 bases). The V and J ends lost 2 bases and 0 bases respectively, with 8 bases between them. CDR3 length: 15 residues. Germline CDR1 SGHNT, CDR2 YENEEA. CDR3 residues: CASSLRGSSYNEQFF. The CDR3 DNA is TGTGCCAGCAGCTTACGGGGGAGCTCCTACAATGAGCAGTTCTTC.

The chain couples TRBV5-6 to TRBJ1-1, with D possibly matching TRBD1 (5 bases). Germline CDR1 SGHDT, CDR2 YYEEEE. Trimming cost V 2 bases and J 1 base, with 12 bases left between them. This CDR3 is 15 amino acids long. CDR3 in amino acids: CASSFIDRGNTEAFF. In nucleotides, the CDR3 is TGTGCCAGCAGCTTTATTGACAGAGGGAACACTGAAGCTTTCTTT.

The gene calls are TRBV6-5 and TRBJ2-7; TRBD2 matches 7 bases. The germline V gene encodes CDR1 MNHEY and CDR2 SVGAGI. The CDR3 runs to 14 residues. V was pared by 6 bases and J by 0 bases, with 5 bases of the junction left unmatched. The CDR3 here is CASSREGHSYEQYF. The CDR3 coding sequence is TGTGCCAGCAGCAGGGAGGGGCACTCCTACGAGCAGTACTTC.